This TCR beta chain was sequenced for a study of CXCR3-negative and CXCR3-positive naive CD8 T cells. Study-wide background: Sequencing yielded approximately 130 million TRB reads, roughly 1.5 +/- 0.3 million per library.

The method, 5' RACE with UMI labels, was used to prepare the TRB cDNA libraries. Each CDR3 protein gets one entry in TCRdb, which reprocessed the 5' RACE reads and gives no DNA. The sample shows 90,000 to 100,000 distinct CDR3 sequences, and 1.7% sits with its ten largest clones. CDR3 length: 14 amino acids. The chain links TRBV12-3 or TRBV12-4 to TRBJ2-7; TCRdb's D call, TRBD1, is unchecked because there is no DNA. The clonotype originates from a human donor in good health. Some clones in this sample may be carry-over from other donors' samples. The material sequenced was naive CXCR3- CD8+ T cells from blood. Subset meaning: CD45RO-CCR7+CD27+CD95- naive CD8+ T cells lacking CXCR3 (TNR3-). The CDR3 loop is CASTSDRLSYEQYF.